The 22 T cell receptor beta chains below all came from one sample that was sequenced in a study of T-cell reconstitution after alpha-beta-depleted transplantation in children. Researchers prepared the TCRbeta library using unique molecular identifiers, the study reports. TCRdb recomputed calls from the PCR reads with MiXCR, one row per CDR3 protein. The table has some 640,000 distinct CDR3 sequences, over 15% seen once; the top ten hold around 0.96%. The sample in question was PBMCs from the stem cell graft donor, obtained from the stem cell graft. The origin of the receptors is a human donor who donated a stem cell graft to a child with acute myeloid leukemia.

This clonotype has just a few counts. This chain uses TRBV28 with TRBJ1-2; 9 nucleotides align to TRBD1. This CDR3 contains 14 residues. Germline V gene data show CDR1 as MDHEN and CDR2 as SYDVKM. The V gene end was trimmed by 6 bases and the J gene end by 7 bases; junction bases not matched to a gene: 9. CDR3 nucleotide sequence: TGTGCCAGCAGCTCCGGGACAGGGAGGCTTGGCTACACCTTC. This gives the protein CASSSGTGRLGYTF.

This clonotype was seen repeatedly, ten times or more. The chain joins TRBV20-1 to TRBJ1-5; TRBD1 matches at 8 bases. The ends lost 6 bases at V and 7 bases at J; junction bases unmatched: 5. CDR1 and CDR2 from the germline V gene are DFQATT and SNEGSKA (reference sequence). The CDR3 has 12 residues. CDR3 region: CSATTGDQPQHF. CDR3 sequence (DNA): TGCAGTGCCACGACAGGGGACCAGCCCCAGCATTTT.

This rearrangement joins TRBV7-8 to TRBJ2-4; D unclear. The germline CDR1 and CDR2 sequences are SGHVS and FQNEAQ. V was clipped by 3 bases and J by 0 bases, with 24 bases between them. The CDR3 sequence is 20 residues long. In DNA form, the CDR3 reads TGTGCCAGCAGCTTCCCCCCTCATGCGGTCTCCCGTCTAGCCAAAAACATTCAGTACTTC. Translating it yields CASSFPPHAVSRLAKNIQYF.

This clonotype was observed many times. V is TRBV4-3 and J is TRBJ2-1, with D tentatively TRBD2 (6 bases). Trimming took off 5 bases at V and 3 bases at J, with 8 bases between the two ends. The CDR3 length is 13 residues. Germline CDR1 reads LGHNA; CDR2 reads YSLEER. CDR3 nucleotide sequence: TGCGCCAGCAGCGGGACTGGCTACAATGAGCAGTTCTTC. Translation gives CASSGTGYNEQFF.

In nucleotides, the CDR3 is TGTGCCAGCAGCCCCGGGACAGTTGGCTACACCTTC. It codes for CASSPGTVGYTF. The chain carries TRBV11-2 and TRBJ1-2, with 7 nucleotides matching TRBD1. The length of the CDR3 is 12 residues. The germline CDR1 and CDR2 sequences are SGHAT and FQNNGV. V was clipped by 5 bases and J by 7 bases; unmatched bases: 4.

The genes are TRBV7-2 and TRBJ2-5, with a weak D call TRBD1 (6 bases). Between the trimmed V and J ends, which lost 5 bases and 10 bases, there was a span of 11 bases. Germline assignment: CDR1 SGHTA and CDR2 FQGNSA. This CDR3 comprises 11 residues. DNA for the CDR3: TGTGCCAGCAGCCAGTTAGGGGGCCAGTACTTC. Translating gives CASSQLGGQYF.

In its sample, this clonotype was seen many times. V and J are TRBV6-5 and TRBJ2-1; TRBD1 might be the D (6 bases). The germline V and J ends were trimmed by 6 bases and 9 bases, with 15 bases remaining between them. The CDR3 totals 13 residues. Germline CDR1 reads MNHEY; CDR2 reads SVGAGI. As DNA, the CDR3 is TGTGCCAGCAGCCCCTGGACAGACCTTGAGCAGTTCTTC. Its translation is CASSPWTDLEQFF.

This clonotype was found a few times. This chain links TRBV5-1 with TRBJ2-3, with 7 positions matching TRBD2. Trimming cost V 1 base and J 6 bases; bases outside gene matches: 5. The CDR3 totals 14 residues. Germline CDR1 is SGHRS and CDR2 is YFSETQ. The CDR3 DNA follows: TGCGCCAGCAGCTTGAGCGGGGTGAGCGATACGCAGTATTTT. It codes for CASSLSGVSDTQYF.

This clonotype occurred many times. V usage is TRBV6-5 and J usage is TRBJ1-3; D is perhaps TRBD1 (5 bases). Germline V gene data show CDR1 as MNHEY and CDR2 as SVGAGI. The germline V and J ends were trimmed by 0 bases and 6 bases, with 12 bases remaining between them. CDR3 length: 15 residues. This CDR3 is CASSYSRDLENTIYF. The CDR3 DNA is TGTGCCAGCAGTTACTCCCGGGACCTCGAAAACACCATATATTTT.

This clonotype was detected ten times or more. J is TRBJ2-1 and V is TRBV20-1, with D possibly matching TRBD2 (6 bases). CDR1 and CDR2 (germline): DFQATT, SNEGSKA (reference sequence). Trimming took 4 bases from V and 1 from J, leaving 14 bases between them. The CDR3 extends over 15 amino acids. For the CDR3, the DNA is TGCAGTGCTACCTCCGGGACTCCTTCCTACAATGAGCAGTTCTTC. It translates to CSATSGTPSYNEQFF.

This clonotype was found many times. The gene calls are TRBV9 and TRBJ2-3; a weak D match, TRBD2 (6 bases). CDR1 and CDR2 (germline): SGDLS, YYNGEE. CDR3 length: 18 amino acids. Deletions cut 4 bases from V and 0 bases from J, with 21 bases between. CDR3 DNA: TGTGCCAGCAGCCCGACCGTCTCCCTACGGGGGAGCACAGATACGCAGTATTTT. Amino acid sequence: CASSPTVSLRGSTDTQYF.

This clonotype was recorded many times. V is TRBV5-6 and J is TRBJ2-5; TRBD2 might be the D (6 bases). This CDR3 is built from 14 residues. Trimming took off 6 bases at V and 1 base at J, with 13 bases between the two ends. Germline V CDR1 and CDR2: SGHDT, YYEEEE. In nucleotides, the CDR3 is TGTGCCAGCACGGTACGGGGGATCCAAGAGACCCAGTACTTC. Residues: CASTVRGIQETQYF.

Only a few counts were recorded for this clonotype. The chain joins TRBV12-3 or TRBV12-4 to TRBJ2-2, with D possibly TRBD1 on 5 matching bases. The CDR3 contains 21 residues. Trimming removed 3 bases from V and 2 bases from J, with 28 bases in between. The CDR3 sequence: CASSFLSGQTKAWGNTGELFF. The CDR3 nucleotides are TGTGCCAGCAGTTTTTTGTCAGGGCAAACAAAGGCGTGGGGCAACACCGGGGAGCTGTTTTTT.

There are many counts of this clonotype. The chain couples TRBV20-1 to TRBJ1-4; 8 bases are shared with TRBD1. CDR3 length: 15 amino acids. The J segment lost 5 bases and the V segment lost 3 bases, leaving 8 bases of the junction unmatched. CDR1 DFQATT and CDR2 SNEGSKA come from the germline V gene (reference sequence). CDR3 protein: CSARPMDRVNEKLFF. The CDR3 DNA reads as TGCAGTGCTAGGCCCATGGACAGGGTAAATGAAAAACTGTTTTTT.

This clonotype was seen a few times. V is TRBV20-1 and J is TRBJ1-5; no clear D. This CDR3 has 11 residues. Trimming stripped 5 bases from V and 9 bases from J, with 11 bases between. The germline CDR1 and CDR2 sequences are DFQATT and SNEGSKA (reference sequence). CDR3 loop: CSAGDPRPQHF. In DNA form, the CDR3 reads TGCAGTGCTGGGGATCCCCGGCCCCAGCATTTT.

The chain carries TRBV18 and TRBJ2-4, with D perhaps matching TRBD1 or TRBD2 (6 bases each). V was shortened by 3 bases and J by 6 bases, with 12 bases between the two germline ends. The CDR3 length is 14 residues. Germline CDR1 and CDR2: KGHSH and LQKENI. CDR3: CASSPLEGGNIQYF. CDR3 DNA sequence: TGTGCCAGCTCACCTCTGGAGGGGGGAAACATTCAGTACTTC.

J is TRBJ1-4 and V is TRBV25-1; 11 positions match TRBD1. The CDR3 length is 14 residues. V shed 5 bases and J 8 bases; nucleotides not matched to a gene: 4. Germline CDR1 and CDR2: MGHDK and SYGVNS. This CDR3 is CASSTRDRGEKLFF. The CDR3 nucleotides read TGTGCCAGCAGTACCCGGGACAGGGGGGAAAAACTGTTTTTT.

This clonotype turned up a few times. The chain employs TRBV2 and TRBJ1-1; D may be TRBD1 (5 bases). Trimming pared 2 bases from V and 0 bases from J, leaving 7 bases between. This CDR3 has 14 residues. The germline V gene has CDR1 SNHLY and CDR2 FYNNEI. The CDR3 reads CASSEWGLNTEAFF. For the CDR3, the DNA is TGTGCCAGCAGTGAATGGGGCCTGAACACTGAAGCTTTCTTT. The full variable domain, with the rest looked up from reference TRBV2 and TRBJ1-1, is EPEVTQTPSHQVTQMGQEVILRCVPISNHLYFYWYRQILGQKVEFLVSFYNNEISEKSEIFDDQFSVERPDGSNFTLKIRSTKLEDSAMYFCASSEWGLNTEAFFGQGTRLTVV.

This clonotype was observed a few times. The V and J genes are TRBV7-2 and TRBJ2-7; the D call may be TRBD1 or TRBD2 (7 bases each). The CDR3 covers 13 residues. The germline V gene has CDR1 SGHTA and CDR2 FQGNSA. Trimming stripped 10 bases from V and 6 bases from J, with 19 bases between. Here the CDR3 reads CAISPRGGLEQYF. The CDR3, as DNA: TGTGCCATCTCCCCCAGGGGGGGTCTCGAGCAGTACTTC. The full variable domain, rest sourced from reference TRBV7-2 and TRBJ2-7, is GAGVSQSPSNKVTEKGKDVELRCDPISGHTALYWYRQSLGQGLEFLIYFQGNSAPDKSGLPSDRFSAERTGGSVSTLTIQRTQQEDSAVYLCAISPRGGLEQYFGPGTRLTVT.

A remark on this clonotype: An end of the junction does not agree with germline; a read error may underlie this. This chain connects TRBV20-1 to TRBJ1-2, with no clear D. Germline CDR1 and CDR2: DFQATT and SNEGSKA (reference sequence). The CDR3 has 12 residues. The CDR3 bases are TGCAGTGCTGGAGAGGGAAGGGATGGCTACACCTTC. It specifies CSAGEGRDGYTF.

The table lists this clonotype with a few counts. The chain carries TRBV11-1 and TRBJ2-3, with D possibly TRBD2 on 7 matching bases. The length of the CDR3 is 18 residues. Looked up from germline, CDR1 is SGHAT and CDR2 is FQDESV (reference sequence). V gave up 5 bases and J gave up 5 bases, with 26 bases separating them. The DNA of the CDR3 is TGTGCCAGCAGCGATGGTGGGGGGGGCCGGTCAATAGGAGATACGCAGTATTTT. It is translated as CASSDGGGGRSIGDTQYF.

Comment on this clonotype: A much more abundant neighbour one base away suggests this may be a read error. The rearrangement links TRBV15 to TRBJ2-1; TRBD2 is a possible D gene (5 bases). The CDR3 covers 14 residues. V lost 3 bases and J lost 3, with 9 bases in between. CDR1 is LNHNV and CDR2 is YYDKDF in the germline V gene (reference sequence). The CDR3 sequence: CATSRRRGYNEQFF. The CDR3 nucleotides are TGTGCCACCAGCAGGAGACGGGGCTACAATGAGCAGTTCTTC.